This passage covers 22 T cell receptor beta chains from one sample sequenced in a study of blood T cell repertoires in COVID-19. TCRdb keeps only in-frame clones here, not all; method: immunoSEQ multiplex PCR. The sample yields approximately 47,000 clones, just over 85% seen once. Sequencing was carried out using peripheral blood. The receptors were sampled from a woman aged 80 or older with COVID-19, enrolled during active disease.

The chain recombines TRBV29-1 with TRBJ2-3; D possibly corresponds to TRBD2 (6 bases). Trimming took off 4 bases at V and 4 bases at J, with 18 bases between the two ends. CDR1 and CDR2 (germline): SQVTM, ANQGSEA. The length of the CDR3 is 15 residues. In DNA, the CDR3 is TGCAGCGTTGCCGCTGGAGTCGGGGAGGCAGATACGCAGTATTTT. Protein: CSVAAGVGEADTQYF.

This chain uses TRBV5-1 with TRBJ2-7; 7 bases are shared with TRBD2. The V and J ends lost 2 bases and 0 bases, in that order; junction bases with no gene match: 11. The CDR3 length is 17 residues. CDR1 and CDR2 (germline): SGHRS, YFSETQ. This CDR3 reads CASSFSLATTSSYEQYF. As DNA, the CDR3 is TGCGCCAGCAGCTTTTCACTAGCGACCACCAGCTCCTACGAGCAGTACTTC.

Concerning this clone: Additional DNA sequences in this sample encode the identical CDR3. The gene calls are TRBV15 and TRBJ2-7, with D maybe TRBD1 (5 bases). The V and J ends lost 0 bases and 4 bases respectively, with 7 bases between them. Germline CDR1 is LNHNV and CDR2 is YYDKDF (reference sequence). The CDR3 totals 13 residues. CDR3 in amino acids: CATSRDRGYEQYF. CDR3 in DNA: TGTGCCACCAGCAGAGATAGGGGATACGAGCAGTACTTC.

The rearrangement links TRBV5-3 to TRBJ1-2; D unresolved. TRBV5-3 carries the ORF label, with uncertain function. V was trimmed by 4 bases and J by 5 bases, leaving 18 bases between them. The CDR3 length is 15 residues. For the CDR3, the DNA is TGTGCCAGAAGCGCTGTCCCCGCGGGCCTTTATGGCTACACCTTC. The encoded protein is CARSAVPAGLYGYTF.

CDR3 in DNA: TGTGCCAGCAGTTACAGGGGGCTATTAACCAGCCGAAATCAGCCCCAGCATTTT. Translation: CASSYRGLLTSRNQPQHF. The rearrangement uses TRBV6-7 and TRBJ1-5, with TRBD1 matching 7 bases. TRBV6-7 is identified as an open reading frame with a role that is uncertain. The V and J ends lost 2 bases and 4 bases, in that order; junction bases with no gene match: 14. The CDR3 has 18 residues.

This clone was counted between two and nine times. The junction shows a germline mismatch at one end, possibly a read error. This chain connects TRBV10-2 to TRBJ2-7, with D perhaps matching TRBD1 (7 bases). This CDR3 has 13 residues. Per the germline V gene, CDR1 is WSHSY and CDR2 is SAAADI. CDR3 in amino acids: CASRAGGSSEQYF. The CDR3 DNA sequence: TGCGCCAGCAGGGCAGGGGGGTCCTCCGAGCAGTACTTC.

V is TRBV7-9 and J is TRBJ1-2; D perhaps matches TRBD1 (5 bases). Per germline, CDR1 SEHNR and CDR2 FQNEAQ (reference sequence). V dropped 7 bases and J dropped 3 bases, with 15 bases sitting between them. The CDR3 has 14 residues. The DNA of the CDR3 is TGTGCCAGCATTCCCCAGGGAAGTGACTATGGCTACACCTTC. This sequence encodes CASIPQGSDYGYTF.

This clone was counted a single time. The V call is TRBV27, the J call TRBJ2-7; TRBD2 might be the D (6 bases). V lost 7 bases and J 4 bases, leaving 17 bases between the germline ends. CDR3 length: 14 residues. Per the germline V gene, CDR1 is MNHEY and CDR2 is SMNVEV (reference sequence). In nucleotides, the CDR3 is TGTGCCAGCATCCTGGAGGGGAGAGGATACGAGCAGTACTTC. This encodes CASILEGRGYEQYF.

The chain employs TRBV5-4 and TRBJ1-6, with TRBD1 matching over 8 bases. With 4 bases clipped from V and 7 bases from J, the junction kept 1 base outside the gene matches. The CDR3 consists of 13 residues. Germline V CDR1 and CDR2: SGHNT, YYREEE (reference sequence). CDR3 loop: CASSRQGNSPLHF. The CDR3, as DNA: TGTGCCAGCAGCCGACAGGGGAATTCACCCCTCCACTTT.

CDR3 nucleotides: TGTGCCAGTACCGCGTCGACTAGCGGGAGTTACGAGCAGTACTTC. It is translated as CASTASTSGSYEQYF. The rearrangement joins TRBV19 to TRBJ2-7; 12 positions agree with TRBD2. The germline V gene has CDR1 LNHDA and CDR2 SQIVND (reference sequence). This CDR3 spans 15 amino acids. The V gene end was trimmed by 7 bases and the J gene end by 4 bases; junction bases not matched to a gene: 8.

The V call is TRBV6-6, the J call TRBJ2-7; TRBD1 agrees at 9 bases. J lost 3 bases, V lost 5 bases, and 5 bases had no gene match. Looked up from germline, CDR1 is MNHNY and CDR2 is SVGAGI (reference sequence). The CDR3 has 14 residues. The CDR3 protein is CASSGRDRDYEQYF. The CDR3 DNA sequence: TGTGCCAGCAGTGGCCGGGACAGGGACTACGAGCAGTACTTC.

The CDR3 here is CASSSTSGRAYEQYF. The CDR3 region has the DNA TGTGCCAGCAGCTCTACTAGCGGGAGGGCCTACGAGCAGTACTTC. This chain uses TRBV13 with TRBJ2-7; the match to TRBD2 covers 13 bases. Looked up from germline, CDR1 is PRHDT and CDR2 is FYEKMQ (reference sequence). The CDR3 is 15 residues long. V gave up 4 bases and J gave up 2 bases; unmatched junction bases: 2. The full variable domain, rest sourced from reference TRBV13 and TRBJ2-7, is AAGVIQSPRHLIKEKRETATLKCYPIPRHDTVYWYQQGPGQDPQFLISFYEKMQSDKGSIPDRFSAQQFSDYHSELNMSSLELGDSALYFCASSSTSGRAYEQYFGPGTRLTVT.

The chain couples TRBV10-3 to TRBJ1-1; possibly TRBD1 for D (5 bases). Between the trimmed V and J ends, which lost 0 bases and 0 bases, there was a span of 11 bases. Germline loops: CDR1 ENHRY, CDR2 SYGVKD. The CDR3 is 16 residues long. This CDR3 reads CAISESGQRLNTEAFF. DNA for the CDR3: TGTGCCATCAGTGAGTCGGGGCAACGCCTGAACACTGAAGCTTTCTTT.

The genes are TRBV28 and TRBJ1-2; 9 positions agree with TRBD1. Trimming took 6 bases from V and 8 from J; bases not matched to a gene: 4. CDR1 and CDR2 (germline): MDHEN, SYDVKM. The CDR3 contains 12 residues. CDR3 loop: CASRSTGGGYTF. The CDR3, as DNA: TGTGCCAGCAGATCGACAGGGGGAGGCTACACCTTC.

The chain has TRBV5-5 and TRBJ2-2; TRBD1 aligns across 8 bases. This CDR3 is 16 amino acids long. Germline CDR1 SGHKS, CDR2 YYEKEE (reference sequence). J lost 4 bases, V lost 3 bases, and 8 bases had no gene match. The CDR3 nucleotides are TGTGCCAGCAGCTCCCAGGGGGCGCGGGGCACCGGGGAGCTGTTTTTT. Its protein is CASSSQGARGTGELFF.

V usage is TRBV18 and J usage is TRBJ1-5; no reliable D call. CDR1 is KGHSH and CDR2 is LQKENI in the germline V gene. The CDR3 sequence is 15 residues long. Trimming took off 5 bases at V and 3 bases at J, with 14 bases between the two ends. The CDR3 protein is CASSSGLGVNQPQHF. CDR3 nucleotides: TGTGCCAGCTCATCGGGTCTCGGTGTCAATCAGCCCCAGCATTTT.

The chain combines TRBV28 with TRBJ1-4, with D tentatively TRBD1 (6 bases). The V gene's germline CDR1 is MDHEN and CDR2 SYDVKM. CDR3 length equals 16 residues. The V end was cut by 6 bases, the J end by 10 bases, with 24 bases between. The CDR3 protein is CASSRESRARGGKLFF. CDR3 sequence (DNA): TGTGCCAGCAGCCGAGAATCGCGAGCCCGAGGGGGAAAACTGTTTTTT.

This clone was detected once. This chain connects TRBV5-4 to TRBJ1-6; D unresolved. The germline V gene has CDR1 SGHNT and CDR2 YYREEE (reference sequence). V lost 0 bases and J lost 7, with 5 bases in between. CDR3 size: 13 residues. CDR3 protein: CASSLVANSPLHF. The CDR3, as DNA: TGTGCCAGCAGCTTGGTGGCAAATTCACCCCTCCACTTT.

CDR3 DNA sequence: TGTGCCAGCAGTAATGGCTTCTACGAGCAGTACTTC. Translated: CASSNGFYEQYF. The V call is TRBV2, the J call TRBJ2-7; D gene unclear. Between the trimmed V and J ends, which lost 5 bases and 3 bases, there was a span of 8 bases. Germline V lookup: CDR1 SNHLY, CDR2 FYNNEI. The CDR3 is 12 amino acids.

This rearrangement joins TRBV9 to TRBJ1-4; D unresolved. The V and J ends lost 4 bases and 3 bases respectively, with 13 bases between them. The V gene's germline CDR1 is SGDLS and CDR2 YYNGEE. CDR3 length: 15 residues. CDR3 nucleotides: TGTGCCAGCAGCTTCCGAGGGAGCCCTAATGAAAAACTGTTTTTT. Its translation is CASSFRGSPNEKLFF.

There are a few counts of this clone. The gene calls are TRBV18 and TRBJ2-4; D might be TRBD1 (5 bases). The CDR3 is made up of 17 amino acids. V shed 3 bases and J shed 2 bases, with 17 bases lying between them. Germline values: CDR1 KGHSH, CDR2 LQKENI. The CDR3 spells CASSPRTKGQSKNIQYF. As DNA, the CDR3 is TGTGCCAGCTCACCTCGAACAAAGGGGCAGTCCAAAAACATTCAGTACTTC.

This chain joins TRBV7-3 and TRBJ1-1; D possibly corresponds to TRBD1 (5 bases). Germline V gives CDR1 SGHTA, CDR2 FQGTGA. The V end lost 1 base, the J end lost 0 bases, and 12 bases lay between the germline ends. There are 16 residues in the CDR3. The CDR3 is CASSLSPGHMNTEAFF. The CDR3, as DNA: TGTGCCAGCAGCTTAAGTCCCGGACACATGAACACTGAAGCTTTCTTT.